The sequence of this T cell receptor (beta chain) was determined in a study of shared clonotypes between healthy human individuals. Around 220 ng DNA, 30,000 or so T cell genomes, went into each sorted-subset replicate PCR. Method: immunoSEQ multiplex PCR; TCRdb's copy keeps in-frame clones and lacks some. The sample has 2,500,000 or so clones, 85% to 95% seen once. V was shortened by 5 bases and J by 0 bases, with 11 bases between the two germline ends. In germline, CDR1 is MNHEY, CDR2 SMNVEV (reference sequence). There are 14 residues in the CDR3. Findings and limits, study-wide: Researchers found naive subsets generally carried larger estimated richness than memory subsets. Non-shared clonotypes had lower generation probabilities than clonotypes shared by all four sorted-subset donors.

Details on this clone: What it recognizes is unknown.

The rearrangement joins TRBV27 to TRBJ2-7; no clear D. The receptor was derived from a man aged 18-30 years in good health. Some clones in this sample may be carry-over from other donors' samples. The sequencing sample was made of naive CD4+ T cells from PBMCs. As for subset: CD45RA+ positively selected. CDR3 nucleotide sequence: TGTGCCAGCAGTCCCCAGTACAGCTCCTACGAGCAGTACTTC. Translating it yields CASSPQYSSYEQYF.